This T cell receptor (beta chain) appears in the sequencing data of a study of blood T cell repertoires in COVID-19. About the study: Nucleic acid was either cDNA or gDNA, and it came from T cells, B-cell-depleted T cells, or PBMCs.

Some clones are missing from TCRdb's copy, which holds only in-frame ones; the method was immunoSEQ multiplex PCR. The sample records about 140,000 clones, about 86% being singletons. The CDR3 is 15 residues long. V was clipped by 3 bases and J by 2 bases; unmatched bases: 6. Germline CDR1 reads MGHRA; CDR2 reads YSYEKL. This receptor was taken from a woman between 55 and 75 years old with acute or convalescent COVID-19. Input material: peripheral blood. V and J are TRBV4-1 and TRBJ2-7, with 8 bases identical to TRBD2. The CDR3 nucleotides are TGCGCCAGCAGCCAGTCACGGGGGGGACCCTACGAGCAGTACTTC. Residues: CASSQSRGGPYEQYF.